These 12 T cell receptor beta chains were sequenced from one sample in a study of blood T cells in healthy people across ages. Using a J-beta primer mix together with a sample-barcoded 5' primer, a second PCR was run for about 6 to 12 cycles. TCRdb recomputed calls from the 5' RACE reads with MiXCR, one row per CDR3 protein. The sample has under 2 million distinct CDR3 sequences; around 36% are singletons. Sequencing was performed on blood. The receptors stem from a woman in her twenties or thirties in good health.

V and J are TRBV9 and TRBJ2-6; the D is unclear. The ends were cut back, 3 bases at V and 4 bases at J, with 11 bases in the middle. The length of the CDR3 is 15 residues. CDR1 and CDR2 (germline): SGDLS, YYNGEE. The CDR3 here is CASSGKMGGANVLTF. In nucleotides, the CDR3 is TGTGCCAGCAGCGGAAAAATGGGGGGGGCCAACGTCCTGACTTTC.

V and J are TRBV5-1 and TRBJ2-7; 10 positions match TRBD2. The CDR3 has 15 amino acids. The trim removed 3 bases at V and 0 bases at J, leaving 3 bases unmatched. Germline lookup yields CDR1 SGHRS and CDR2 YFSETQ. CDR3 protein: CASSYGLADSYEQYF. CDR3 DNA sequence: TGCGCCAGCAGCTATGGACTAGCGGACTCCTACGAGCAGTACTTC.

This clonotype was seen ten or more times. The chain recombines TRBV5-1 with TRBJ1-2, with 10 bases fitting TRBD1. Germline V lookup: CDR1 SGHRS, CDR2 YFSETQ. CDR3 length: 12 residues. Trimming removed 3 bases from V and 9 bases from J; junction bases left unmatched: 2. CDR3: CASSSDRGSYTF. CDR3 DNA sequence: TGCGCCAGCAGCTCGGACAGGGGGAGCTACACCTTC.

This clonotype has only a few counts. V and J are TRBV2 and TRBJ2-7; 8 bases map to TRBD2. V lost 11 bases and J lost 0; bases outside the gene matches: 9. There are 14 residues in the CDR3. CDR1 is SNHLY and CDR2 is FYNNEI in the germline V gene. CDR3 region: CALIESGSSYEQYF. The CDR3 DNA follows: TGTGCCCTCATTGAGAGCGGGAGCTCCTACGAGCAGTACTTC.

CDR3 sequence reads: CASSEAQRNYGYTF. CDR3 sequence (DNA): TGTGCCAGCAGTGAAGCTCAACGGAACTATGGCTACACCTTC. The J gene is TRBJ1-2, the V gene TRBV6-1; D ambiguous. Germline V gene lookup returns CDR1 MNHNS and CDR2 SASEGT. The CDR3 runs to 14 residues. V lost 0 bases and J 2 bases, leaving 7 bases between the germline ends.

This clonotype was observed a handful of times. The chain recombines TRBV2 with TRBJ2-6, with D possibly being TRBD1 (5 bases). The CDR3 totals 15 residues. Trimming removed 3 bases from V and 4 bases from J, with 10 bases in between. Germline V gene lookup returns CDR1 SNHLY and CDR2 FYNNEI. The CDR3 region has the DNA TGTGCCAGCAGTGATGCAGGGATGGGGGCCAACGTCCTGACTTTC. Amino acid sequence: CASSDAGMGANVLTF.

This clonotype was observed a few times. The V call is TRBV11-2, the J call TRBJ1-2; D is ambiguous. The CDR3 loop spans 15 amino acids. Per the germline V gene, CDR1 is SGHAT and CDR2 is FQNNGV. Trimming took off 0 bases at V and 5 bases at J, with 13 bases between the two ends. This chain's CDR3 is CASSLEARGGYGYTF. For the CDR3, the DNA is TGTGCCAGCAGCTTAGAAGCGCGGGGAGGGTATGGCTACACCTTC.

This clonotype was detected a few times. V and J are TRBV20-1 and TRBJ2-1; TRBD2 is a possible D gene (5 bases). The CDR3 consists of 10 residues. CDR1 is DFQATT, CDR2 SNEGSKA, per germline (reference sequence). V was trimmed by 6 bases and J by 10 bases, leaving 10 bases between them. The CDR3 DNA reads TGCAGTGCCAGACTAATGGAGCAGTTCTTC. It yields the protein CSARLMEQFF.

Many counts were recorded for this clonotype. The chain recombines TRBV4-1 with TRBJ1-1, with unresolved D. V was shortened by 1 base and J by 0 bases, with 6 bases between the two germline ends. From germline, CDR1 is MGHRA and CDR2 YSYEKL. The CDR3 contains 14 residues. The chain's CDR3 is CASSQGILNTEAFF. CDR3 nucleotide sequence: TGCGCCAGCAGCCAAGGTATTTTGAACACTGAAGCTTTCTTT.

This clonotype came up a few times. The rearrangement joins TRBV4-1 to TRBJ2-5; 8 bases agree with TRBD2. The CDR3 length is 15 residues. The germline gives CDR1 MGHRA, CDR2 YSYEKL. V shed 1 base and J 5 bases; nucleotides not matched to a gene: 6. As DNA, the CDR3 is TGCGCCAGCAGCCAAGGAGCGGGAGTGGAGGAGACCCAGTACTTC. Translation: CASSQGAGVEETQYF.

The gene calls are TRBV29-1 and TRBJ2-5; either TRBD1 or TRBD2 may fit D (5 bases each). This CDR3 region has 14 residues. The germline gives CDR1 SQVTM, CDR2 ANQGSEA. V gave up 7 bases and J gave up 2 bases, with 17 bases separating them. CDR3 loop: CSATGTADQETQYF. CDR3 coding DNA: TGCAGCGCAACCGGGACCGCGGATCAAGAGACCCAGTACTTC.

The V call is TRBV12-3 or TRBV12-4, the J call TRBJ1-1; TRBD1 matches at 8 bases. With V trimmed by 8 bases and J by 0 bases, 11 bases remained unmatched. This CDR3 is 16 amino acids long. The CDR3 loop is CASDLLRTGMNTEAFF. CDR3 nucleotides: TGTGCCAGCGACCTGCTGAGGACAGGGATGAACACTGAAGCTTTCTTT.